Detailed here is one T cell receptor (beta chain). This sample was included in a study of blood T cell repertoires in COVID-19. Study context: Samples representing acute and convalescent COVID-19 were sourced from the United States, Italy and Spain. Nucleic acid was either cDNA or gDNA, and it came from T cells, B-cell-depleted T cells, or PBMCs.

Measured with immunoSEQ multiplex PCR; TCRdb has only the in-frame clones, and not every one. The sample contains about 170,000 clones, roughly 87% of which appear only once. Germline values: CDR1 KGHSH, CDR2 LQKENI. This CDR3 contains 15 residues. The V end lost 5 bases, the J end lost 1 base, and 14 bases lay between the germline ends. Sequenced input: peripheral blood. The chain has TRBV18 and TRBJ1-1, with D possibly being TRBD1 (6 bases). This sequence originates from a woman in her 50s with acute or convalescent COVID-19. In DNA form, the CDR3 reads TGTGCCAGCTCATTCCAGAGGGGGACGAACACTGAAGCTTTCTTT. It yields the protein CASSFQRGTNTEAFF.